The rows below give T cell receptor beta chains drawn from one sample of a study of cytomegalovirus exposure and HLA in healthy donors. This table comes from immunoSEQ multiplex PCR, and its TCRdb copy is limited to in-frame clones, with some not included. The repertoire holds approximately 200,000 clones, more than 65% seen once, with approximately 3% in the top ten. Input material: PBMCs. Receptor source: a woman in her thirties in good health and CMV-seropositive. Both conserved end residues are part of each CDR3. The D gene is left open where the match is weak. A clone size is listed for some rows: how often the clone was seen (once, few, many), or a class if it is expanded.

clone_size d_call j_call v_call cdr3_aa cdr3_nt
- - TRBJ2-2 TRBV2 CASSEWRELFF TGCGCCAGCAGTGAATGGCGGGAGCTGTTTTTT
- - TRBJ2-3 TRBV2 CASSGAGRQYF TGTGCCAGCAGTGGTGCGGGGAGGCAGTATTTT
- - TRBJ1-2 TRBV5-4 CASSLDLGSPLKYGYTF TGTGCCAGCAGCTTGGACTTAGGTTCCCCACTAAAATATGGCTACACCTTC
- - TRBJ2-1 TRBV27 CASSSGLTSYNEQFF TGTGCCAGCAGTTCGGGACTCACATCCTACAATGAGCAGTTCTTC
- - TRBJ1-2 TRBV5-1 CASSLDQGGYGYTF TGCGCCAGCAGCTTAGACCAGGGCGGCTATGGCTACACCTTC
few - TRBJ1-5 TRBV2 CASSEAGNQPQHF TGTGCCAGCAGTGAGGCGGGAAATCAGCCCCAGCATTTT
- - TRBJ1-1 TRBV28 CASSLGEAEAFF TGTGCCAGCAGTTTAGGTGAGGCTGAAGCTTTCTTT
- TRBD1 TRBJ2-1 TRBV11-2 CASSAPGGLYNEQFF TGTGCCAGCAGCGCACCAGGGGGCCTCTACAATGAGCAGTTCTTC
- - TRBJ1-2 TRBV11-2 CASSLAAGSHGYTF TGTGCCAGCAGCTTAGCGGCGGGGAGTCATGGCTACACCTTC
- - TRBJ2-3 TRBV4-2 CASSQEGAPRTDTQYF TGTGCCAGCAGCCAAGAGGGGGCACCTCGCACAGATACGCAGTATTTT
few - TRBJ1-2 TRBV2 CASSDQANYGYTF TGTGCCAGCAGTGATCAGGCTAACTATGGCTACACCTTC
few - TRBJ1-1 TRBV6-5 CASSTETSADEAFF TGTGCCAGCAGCACAGAAACTTCCGCCGATGAAGCTTTCTTT
- - TRBJ2-2 TRBV7-6 CASSLSNTGELFF TGTGCCAGCAGCTTGTCTAACACCGGGGAGCTGTTTTTT
- - TRBJ1-1 TRBV11-2 CASSLVPEMNTEAFF TGTGCCAGCAGCTTAGTACCAGAAATGAACACTGAAGCTTTCTTT
once TRBD1 TRBJ2-2 TRBV5-1 CASSLGQGNTGELFF TGCGCCAGCAGCTTGGGACAGGGGAACACCGGGGAGCTGTTTTTT
- TRBD2 TRBJ2-1 TRBV29-1 CSAKLSGTGNEQFF TGCAGCGCAAAACTTAGCGGGACGGGGAATGAGCAGTTCTTC
once TRBD2 TRBJ2-1 TRBV5-8 CASSLVVAGPNNEQFF TGTGCCAGCAGCTTGGTGGTAGCGGGACCTAACAATGAGCAGTTCTTC
- - TRBJ2-6 TRBV6-1 CASSGVLTSGANVLTF TGTGCCAGCAGTGGAGTTCTCACCTCTGGGGCCAACGTCCTGACTTTC
- - TRBJ2-3 TRBV2 CASRSTGLSTDTQYF TGTGCCAGCAGAAGCACAGGGCTTTCCACAGATACGCAGTATTTT
- - TRBJ1-2 TRBV23-1 CASTLRWYNGYTF TGCGCCAGCACCCTCAGGTGGTATAATGGCTACACCTTC
few TRBD1 TRBJ2-7 TRBV28 CASSTGTGGAYEQYF TGTGCCAGCAGCACCGGGACAGGGGGGGCCTACGAGCAGTACTTC
- - TRBJ2-5 TRBV12-5 CASGLQGVETQYF TGTGCTAGTGGTTTGCAAGGAGTAGAGACCCAGTACTTC
few - TRBJ1-1 TRBV2 CASSDPGLSTEAFF TGTGCCAGCAGTGACCCTGGGCTGAGCACTGAAGCTTTCTTT
once TRBD2 TRBJ2-1 TRBV19 CASSRRGTSGSDPEQFF TGTGCCAGTAGTAGAAGAGGGACTAGCGGGAGCGATCCTGAGCAGTTCTTC